This T cell receptor beta chain derives from a study of T cell clones after liver transplantation. Study-level information: In this trial, immunosuppression withdrawal was attempted within 2 years of liver transplant. As an antigen-independent comparator, third-party-reactive TCRbeta sequences came from pre-transplant mixed lymphocyte reactions.

As for this clone: Its antigen remains unidentified.

Study-wide points: Donor-reactive sequences fell more than third party-reactive ones, suggesting partial deletion. Post-transplant, graft-donor-reactive CD4 TCRbeta sequences in blood dropped significantly in 5 of 8 subjects.

Method: immunoSEQ multiplex PCR; TCRdb's copy keeps in-frame clones and lacks some. Of 55,000 to 75,000 clones in the sample, approximately 92% were seen once. The germline gives CDR1 SGHTA, CDR2 FQGNSA. The germline V and J ends were trimmed by 3 bases and 5 bases, with 10 bases remaining between them. This CDR3 is built from 13 residues. The sequence came from a human patient who received a liver transplant. T cells may partly derive from the graft donor. V is TRBV7-2 and J is TRBJ2-5; no firm D call. The sample in question was CD4+ T cells from blood, obtained approximately 25 months after liver transplant. The DNA of the CDR3 is TGTGCCAGCAGCTTGCGACGCCCGGAGACCCAGTACTTC. This translates into CASSLRRPETQYF.